This T cell receptor (beta chain) derives from a study of cytomegalovirus exposure and HLA in healthy donors. As concerns this clone: The antigen remains undetermined.

Profiling relied on immunoSEQ multiplex PCR, and the TCRdb table lists in-frame clones only, not all of them. The table has about 280,000 clones, 88% seen once; the top ten hold about 0.99%. Germline V gene data show CDR1 as SGHVS and CDR2 as FQNEAQ. V dropped 5 bases and J dropped 2 bases, with 14 bases sitting between them. The CDR3 contains 15 residues. Study findings and constraints: The tendency of first-cohort TCR clusters to co-occur in the 120 or so validation repertoires emerged from a later analysis.

The sample consisted of PBMCs. The rearrangement joins TRBV7-8 to TRBJ2-3, with D perhaps TRBD2 (5 bases). This sequence was found in a woman aged 18-29 years in good health and CMV-seronegative. CDR3 region: CASSGRGSTTDTQYF. For the CDR3, the DNA is TGTGCCAGCAGCGGTCGGGGATCTACCACAGATACGCAGTATTTT.